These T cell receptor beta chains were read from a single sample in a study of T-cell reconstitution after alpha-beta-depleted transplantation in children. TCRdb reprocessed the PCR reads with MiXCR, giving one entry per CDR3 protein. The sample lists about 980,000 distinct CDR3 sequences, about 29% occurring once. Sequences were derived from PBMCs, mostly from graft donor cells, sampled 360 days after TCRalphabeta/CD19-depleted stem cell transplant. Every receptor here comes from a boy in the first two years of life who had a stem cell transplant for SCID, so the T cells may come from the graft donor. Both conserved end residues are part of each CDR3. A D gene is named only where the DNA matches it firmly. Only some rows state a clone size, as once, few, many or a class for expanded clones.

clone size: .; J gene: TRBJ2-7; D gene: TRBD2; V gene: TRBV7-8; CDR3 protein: CASSRRLAGGAMFSEQYF; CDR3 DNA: TGTGCCAGCAGCCGACGACTAGCGGGGGGGGCCATGTTTTCCGAGCAGTACTTC
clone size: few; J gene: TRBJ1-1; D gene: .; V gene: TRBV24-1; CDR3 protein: CATSDPDRTEAFF; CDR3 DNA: TGTGCCACCAGTGACCCGGACCGCACTGAAGCTTTCTTT
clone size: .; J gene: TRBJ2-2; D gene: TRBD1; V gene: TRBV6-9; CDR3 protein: CASSYSRVDRANTGELFF; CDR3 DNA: TGTGCCAGCAGTTATTCTCGGGTCGACAGGGCGAACACCGGGGAGCTGTTTTTT
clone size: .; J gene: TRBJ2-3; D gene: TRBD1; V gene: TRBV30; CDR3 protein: CAWNRGATDTQYF; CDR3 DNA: TGTGCCTGGAACAGGGGAGCGACAGATACGCAGTATTTT
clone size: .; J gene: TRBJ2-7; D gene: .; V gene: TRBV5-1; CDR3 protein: CASSLGGLLGYEQYF; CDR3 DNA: TGCGCCAGCAGCTTGGGGGGACTGCTGGGCTACGAGCAGTACTTC
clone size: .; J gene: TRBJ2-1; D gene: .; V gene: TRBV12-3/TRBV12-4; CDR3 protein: CASSPRTGTHHNEQFF; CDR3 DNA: TGTGCCAGCAGTCCCCGAACCGGGACTCATCACAATGAGCAGTTCTTC
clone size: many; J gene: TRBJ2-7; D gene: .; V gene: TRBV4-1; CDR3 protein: CASSQGREGALSYEQYF; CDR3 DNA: TGCGCCAGCAGCCAAGGTCGAGAAGGGGCACTGTCCTACGAGCAGTACTTC
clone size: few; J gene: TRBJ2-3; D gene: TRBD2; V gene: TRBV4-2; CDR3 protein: CASSQAGTSGPGTQYF; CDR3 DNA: TGTGCCAGCAGCCAAGCCGGGACTAGCGGCCCGGGGACGCAGTATTTT
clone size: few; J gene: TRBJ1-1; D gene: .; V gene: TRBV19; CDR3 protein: CASRPGINTEAFF; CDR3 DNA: TGTGCCAGTAGACCGGGTATTAACACTGAAGCTTTCTTT
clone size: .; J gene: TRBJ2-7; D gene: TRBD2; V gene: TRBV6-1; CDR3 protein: CASGRASGGPYEQYF; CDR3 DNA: TGTGCCAGCGGGAGAGCTAGCGGGGGACCCTACGAGCAGTACTTC
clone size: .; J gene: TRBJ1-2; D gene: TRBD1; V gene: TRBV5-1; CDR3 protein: CASSAGTGGDYGYTF; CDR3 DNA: TGCGCCAGCAGCGCCGGGACAGGGGGTGACTATGGCTACACCTTC
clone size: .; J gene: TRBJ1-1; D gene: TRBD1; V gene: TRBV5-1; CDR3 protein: CASSFGTGATEAFF; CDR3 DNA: TGCGCCAGCAGCTTCGGGACAGGGGCCACTGAAGCTTTCTTT
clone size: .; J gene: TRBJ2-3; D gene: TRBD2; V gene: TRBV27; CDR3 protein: CASSPSAGELTDTQYF; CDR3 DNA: TGTGCCAGCAGTCCCTCAGCGGGAGAACTCACAGATACGCAGTATTTT
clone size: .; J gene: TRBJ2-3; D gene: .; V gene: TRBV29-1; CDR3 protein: CSVDRGRDTQYF; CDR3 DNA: TGCAGCGTTGACAGGGGGAGGGATACGCAGTATTTT
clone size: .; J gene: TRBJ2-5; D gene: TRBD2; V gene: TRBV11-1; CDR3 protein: CASIDRASGAQETQYF; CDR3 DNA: TGTGCCAGCATCGATCGGGCTAGCGGGGCACAAGAGACCCAGTACTTC
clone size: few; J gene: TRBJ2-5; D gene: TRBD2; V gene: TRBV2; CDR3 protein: CASRSGGALGETQYF; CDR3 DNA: TGTGCCAGCAGATCCGGGGGGGCCTTGGGGGAGACCCAGTACTTC
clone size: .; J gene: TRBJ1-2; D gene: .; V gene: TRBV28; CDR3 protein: CASSLLAQPYGYTF; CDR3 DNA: TGTGCCAGCAGTTTATTAGCGCAGCCCTATGGCTACACCTTC
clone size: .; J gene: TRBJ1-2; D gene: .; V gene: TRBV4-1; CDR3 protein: CASSQVPRWLYGYTF; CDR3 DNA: TGCGCCAGCAGCCAAGTTCCCCGATGGCTCTATGGCTACACCTTC
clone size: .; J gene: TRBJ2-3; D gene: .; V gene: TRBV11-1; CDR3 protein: CASTRITDTQYF; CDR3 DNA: TGTGCCAGCACCCGGATCACAGATACGCAGTATTTT
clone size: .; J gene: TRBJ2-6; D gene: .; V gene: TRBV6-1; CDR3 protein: CASGEPSGANVLTF; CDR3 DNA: TGTGCCAGCGGCGAACCCTCTGGGGCCAACGTCCTGACTTTC
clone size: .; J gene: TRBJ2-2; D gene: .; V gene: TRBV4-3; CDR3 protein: CASSQGGTNTGELFF; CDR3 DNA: TGTGCCAGCAGCCAAGGGGGGACGAACACCGGGGAGCTGTTTTTT
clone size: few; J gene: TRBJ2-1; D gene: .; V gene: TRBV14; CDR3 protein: CASSPILGADLYNEQFF; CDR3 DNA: TGTGCCAGCAGCCCCATCCTCGGAGCGGACCTTTACAATGAGCAGTTCTTC
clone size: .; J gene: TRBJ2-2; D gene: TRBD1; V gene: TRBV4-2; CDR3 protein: CASSQDAFGGTGNTGELFF; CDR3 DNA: TGTGCCAGCAGCCAAGATGCCTTCGGAGGGACAGGGAACACCGGGGAGCTGTTTTTT
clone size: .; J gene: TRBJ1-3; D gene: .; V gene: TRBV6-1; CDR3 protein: CASSGQVPSGNTIYF; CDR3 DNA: TGTGCCAGCAGTGGACAGGTACCCTCTGGAAACACCATATATTTT
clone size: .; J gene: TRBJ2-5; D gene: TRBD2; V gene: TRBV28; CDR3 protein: CASSLRLAGGIRETQYF; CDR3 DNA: TGTGCCAGCAGTTTACGGCTAGCGGGGGGTATACGAGAGACCCAGTACTTC
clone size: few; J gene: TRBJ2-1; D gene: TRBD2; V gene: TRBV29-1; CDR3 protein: CSVDLTSGGILSSYNEQFF; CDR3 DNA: TGCAGCGTTGATCTGACTAGCGGGGGCATACTGAGCTCCTACAATGAGCAGTTCTTC
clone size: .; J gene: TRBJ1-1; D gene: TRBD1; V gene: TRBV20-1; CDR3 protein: CSARDPAGGGEMPFF; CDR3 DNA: TGCAGTGCTAGAGATCCCGCAGGGGGGGGTGAAATGCCTTTCTTT
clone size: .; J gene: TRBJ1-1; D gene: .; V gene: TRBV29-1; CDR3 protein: CSVSYSLEGRGTEAFF; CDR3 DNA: TGCAGCGTTTCATATTCGTTGGAGGGACGGGGCACTGAAGCTTTCTTT
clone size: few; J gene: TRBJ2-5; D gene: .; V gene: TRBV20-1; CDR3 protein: CSARVGGRDETQYF; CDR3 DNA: TGCAGTGCTAGGGTCGGCGGCAGGGACGAGACCCAGTACTTC
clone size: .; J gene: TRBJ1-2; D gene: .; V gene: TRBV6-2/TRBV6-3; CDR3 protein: CASSYSAPPNYGYTF; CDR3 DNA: TGTGCCAGCAGTTACTCCGCGCCGCCTAACTATGGCTACACCTTC
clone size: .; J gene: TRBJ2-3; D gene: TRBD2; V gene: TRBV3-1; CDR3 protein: CASSQEAGGQRDTQYF; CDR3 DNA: TGTGCCAGCAGCCAAGAAGCGGGGGGCCAACGAGATACGCAGTATTTT
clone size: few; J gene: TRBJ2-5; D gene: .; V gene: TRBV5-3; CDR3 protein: CARSQGGSGETQYF; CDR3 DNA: TGTGCCAGAAGCCAAGGGGGGTCGGGAGAGACCCAGTACTTC
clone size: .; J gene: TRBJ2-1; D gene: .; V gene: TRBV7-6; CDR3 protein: CASSTLGGHNEQFF; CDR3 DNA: TGTGCCAGCAGCACCTTAGGGGGTCACAATGAGCAGTTCTTC